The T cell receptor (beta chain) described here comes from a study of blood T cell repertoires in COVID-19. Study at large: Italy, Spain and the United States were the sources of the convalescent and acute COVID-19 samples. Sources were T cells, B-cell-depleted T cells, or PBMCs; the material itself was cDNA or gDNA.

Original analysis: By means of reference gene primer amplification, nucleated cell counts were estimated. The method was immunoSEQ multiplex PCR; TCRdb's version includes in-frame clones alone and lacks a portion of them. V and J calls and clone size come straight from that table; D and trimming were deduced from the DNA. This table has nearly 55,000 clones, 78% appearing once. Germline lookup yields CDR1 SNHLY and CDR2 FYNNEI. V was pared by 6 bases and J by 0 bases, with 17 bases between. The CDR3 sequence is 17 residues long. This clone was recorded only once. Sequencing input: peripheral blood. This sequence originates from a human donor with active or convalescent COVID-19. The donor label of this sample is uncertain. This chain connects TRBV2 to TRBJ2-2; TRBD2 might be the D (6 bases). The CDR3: CASSERGLISNTGELFF. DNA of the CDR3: TGTGCCAGCAGCGAGAGGGGACTGATATCGAACACCGGGGAGCTGTTTTTT.